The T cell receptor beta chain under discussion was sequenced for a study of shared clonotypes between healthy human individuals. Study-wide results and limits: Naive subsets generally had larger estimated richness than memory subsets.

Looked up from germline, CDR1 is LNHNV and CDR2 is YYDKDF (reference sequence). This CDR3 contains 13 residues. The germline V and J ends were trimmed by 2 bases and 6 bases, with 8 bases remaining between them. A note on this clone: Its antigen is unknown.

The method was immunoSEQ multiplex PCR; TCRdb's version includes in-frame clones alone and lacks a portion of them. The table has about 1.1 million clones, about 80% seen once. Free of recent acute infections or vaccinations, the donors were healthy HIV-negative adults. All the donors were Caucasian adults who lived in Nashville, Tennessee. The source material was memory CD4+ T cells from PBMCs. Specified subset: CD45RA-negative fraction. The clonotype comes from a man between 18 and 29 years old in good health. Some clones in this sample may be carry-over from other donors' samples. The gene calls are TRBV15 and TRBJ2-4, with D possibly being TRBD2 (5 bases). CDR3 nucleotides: TGTGCCACCAGCAGACTAGGAGGAAACATTCAGTACTTC. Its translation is CATSRLGGNIQYF.